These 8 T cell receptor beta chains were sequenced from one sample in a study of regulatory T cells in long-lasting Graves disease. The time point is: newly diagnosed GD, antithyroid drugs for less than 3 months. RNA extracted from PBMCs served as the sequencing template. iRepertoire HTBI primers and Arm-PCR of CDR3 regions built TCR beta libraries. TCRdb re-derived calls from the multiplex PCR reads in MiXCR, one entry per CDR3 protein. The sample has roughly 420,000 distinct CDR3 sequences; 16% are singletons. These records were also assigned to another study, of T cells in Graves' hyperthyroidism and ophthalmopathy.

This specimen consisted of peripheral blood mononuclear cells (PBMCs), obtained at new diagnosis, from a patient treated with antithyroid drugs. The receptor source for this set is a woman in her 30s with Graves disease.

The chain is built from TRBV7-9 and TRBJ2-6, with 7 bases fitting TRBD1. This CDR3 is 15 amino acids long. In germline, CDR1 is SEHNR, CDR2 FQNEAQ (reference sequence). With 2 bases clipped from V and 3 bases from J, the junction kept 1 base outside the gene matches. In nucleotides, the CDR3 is TGTGCCAGCAGCTTATCAGGGGGTGGGGCCAACGTCCTGACTTTC. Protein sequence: CASSLSGGGANVLTF. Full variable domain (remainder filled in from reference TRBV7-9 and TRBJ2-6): DTGVSQNPRHKITKRGQNVTFRCDPISEHNRLYWYRQTLGQGPEFLTYFQNEAQLEKSRLLSDRFSAERPKGSFSTLEIQRTEQGDSAMYLCASSLSGGGANVLTFGAGSRLTVL.

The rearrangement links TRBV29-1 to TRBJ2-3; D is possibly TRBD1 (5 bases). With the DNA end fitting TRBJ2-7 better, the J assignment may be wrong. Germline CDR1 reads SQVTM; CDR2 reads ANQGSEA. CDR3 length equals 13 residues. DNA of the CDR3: TGCAGCGTTACGGACACGACCTCCTACGAGCAGTACTTC. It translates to CSVTDTTSYEQYF.

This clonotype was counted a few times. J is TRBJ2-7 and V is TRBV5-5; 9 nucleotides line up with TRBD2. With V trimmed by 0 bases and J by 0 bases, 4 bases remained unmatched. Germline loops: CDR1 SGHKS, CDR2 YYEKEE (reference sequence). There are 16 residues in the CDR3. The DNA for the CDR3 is TGTGCCAGCAGCTTGGAGGGTAGCGGGGGCTCCTACGAGCAGTACTTC. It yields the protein CASSLEGSGGSYEQYF.

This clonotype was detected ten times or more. In DNA form, the CDR3 reads TGTGCCAGCAGCTCTGAGATCGTCCGGAGGGAGCAGTACTTC. Protein sequence: CASSSEIVRREQYF. The gene calls are TRBV7-2 and TRBJ2-7, with D maybe TRBD2 (5 bases). V lost 4 bases to trimming and J lost 7 bases, with 17 bases between them. Germline V gives CDR1 SGHTA, CDR2 FQGNSA. The CDR3 consists of 14 residues.

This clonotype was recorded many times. The CDR3 protein is CASRRTEYNEQFF. In nucleotides, the CDR3 is TGTGCCAGCCGTAGGACAGAGTACAATGAGCAGTTCTTC. J is TRBJ2-1 and V is TRBV6-1; perhaps TRBD1 as D (6 bases). V was shortened by 8 bases and J by 4 bases, with 12 bases between the two germline ends. CDR1 is MNHNS, CDR2 SASEGT, per germline. CDR3 size: 13 residues.

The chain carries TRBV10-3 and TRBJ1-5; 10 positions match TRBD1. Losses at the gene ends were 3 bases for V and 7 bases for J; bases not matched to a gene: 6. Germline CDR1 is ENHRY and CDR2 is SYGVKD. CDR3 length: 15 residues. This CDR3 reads CAISDMGQGSQPQHF. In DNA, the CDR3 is TGTGCCATCAGTGATATGGGACAGGGGAGCCAGCCCCAGCATTTT.

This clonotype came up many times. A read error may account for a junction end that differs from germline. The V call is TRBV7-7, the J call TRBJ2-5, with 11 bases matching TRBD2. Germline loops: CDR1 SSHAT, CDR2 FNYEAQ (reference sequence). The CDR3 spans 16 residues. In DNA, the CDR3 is TGTGCTAGCAGCTTATTAGGGACTAGCGGAAAAGAGACCCAGTACTTC. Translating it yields CASSLLGTSGKETQYF.

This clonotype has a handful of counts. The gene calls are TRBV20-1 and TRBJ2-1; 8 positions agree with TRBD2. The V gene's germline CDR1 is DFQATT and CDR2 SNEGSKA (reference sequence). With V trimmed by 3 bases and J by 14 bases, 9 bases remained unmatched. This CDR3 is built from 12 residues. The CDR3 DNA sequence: TGCAGTGCTAGGCAACCGGGACTAGAAGAGTTCTTC. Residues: CSARQPGLEEFF.